Below, 11 T cell receptor beta chains from the same sample are listed, as sequenced in a study of Tregs in tolerant kidney transplant recipients. Here immunoSEQ multiplex PCR was the method, and the copy in TCRdb shows in-frame clones only, minus some. The sample holds hundreds of thousands of clones, approximately 83% seen once. The sequencing input was CD4+ T cells from blood. These receptors were obtained from a human donor in good health.

This chain connects TRBV7-9 to TRBJ2-2, with 8 bases fitting TRBD1. This CDR3 is 16 amino acids long. V lost 5 bases and J lost 5; bases outside the gene matches: 10. Germline CDR1 SEHNR, CDR2 FQNEAQ (reference sequence). CDR3: CASSAPQGVWTGELFF. DNA for the CDR3: TGTGCCAGCAGCGCCCCACAGGGGGTATGGACCGGGGAGCTGTTTTTT.

V usage is TRBV29-1 and J usage is TRBJ2-3; TRBD1 matches 7 bases. The CDR3 runs 12 residues. CDR1 is SQVTM, CDR2 ANQGSEA, per germline. With 7 bases clipped from V and 3 bases from J, the junction kept 4 bases outside the gene matches. CDR3 residues: CSASTGTDTQYF. The CDR3 DNA sequence: TGCAGCGCCTCGACAGGGACAGATACGCAGTATTTT.

The rearrangement uses TRBV29-1 and TRBJ2-1; D not resolved. The germline V gene encodes CDR1 SQVTM and CDR2 ANQGSEA. V was pared by 3 bases and J by 6 bases, with 18 bases between. The CDR3 length is 15 residues. The CDR3 sequence is CSVDFRKEATNEQFF. The CDR3 region has the DNA TGCAGCGTTGATTTCAGGAAAGAAGCAACCAATGAGCAGTTCTTC.

The genes are TRBV7-2 and TRBJ1-5; 7 bases are shared with TRBD1. Germline values: CDR1 SGHTA, CDR2 FQGNSA. The CDR3 sequence is 17 residues long. The V gene end was trimmed by 1 base and the J gene end by 8 bases; junction bases not matched to a gene: 14. The CDR3 loop is CASSLVTGQLWGEPQHF. CDR3 DNA sequence: TGTGCCAGCAGCTTAGTTACGGGACAGCTTTGGGGTGAGCCCCAGCATTTT.

The chain carries TRBV7-5 and TRBJ2-5; the table calls TRBD1, which could not be checked here. TRBV7-5 corresponds to a pseudogene. The CDR3 has 17 amino acids. The CDR3 reads CVRSLVLEGTGEETQYF. CDR3 DNA: TGTGTCAGAAGCTTAGTCCTCGAGGGGACAGGGGAAGAGACCCAGTACTTC.

The chain combines TRBV6-6 with TRBJ1-5, with D possibly being TRBD1 (6 bases). V lost 5 bases and J lost 1, with 9 bases in between. Germline V gene data show CDR1 as MNHNY and CDR2 as SVGAGI (reference sequence). There are 14 residues in the CDR3. The CDR3: CASSQGSSNQPQHF. The CDR3 DNA is TGTGCCAGCAGTCAGGGGTCAAGCAATCAGCCCCAGCATTTT.

This clone was seen a few times. This chain connects TRBV2 to TRBJ2-3; a possible D gene is TRBD2 (5 bases). From germline, CDR1 is SNHLY and CDR2 FYNNEI. The CDR3 has 14 amino acids. The V end lost 6 bases, the J end lost 0 bases, and 10 bases lay between the germline ends. The CDR3 loop is CASRGRVSTDTQYF. In DNA form, the CDR3 reads TGTGCCAGCAGAGGGCGGGTGAGCACAGATACGCAGTATTTT.

The CDR3 nucleotides read TGTGCCAGCAGCTACCCCGGGGGAGGTGGCTACACCTTC. Translated: CASSYPGGGGYTF. The J gene is TRBJ1-2, the V gene TRBV6-5, with a tentative D call TRBD1 (5 bases). The germline V gene encodes CDR1 MNHEY and CDR2 SVGAGI. The CDR3 runs 13 residues. V was clipped by 6 bases and J by 7 bases, with 15 bases between them.

There are a few counts of this clone. The chain employs TRBV19 and TRBJ2-5; tentative D call: TRBD2 (6 bases). The V end was cut by 8 bases, the J end by 0 bases, with 10 bases between. The CDR3 length is 13 residues. CDR1 is LNHDA, CDR2 SQIVND, per germline (reference sequence). This CDR3 is CASGGTYQETQYF. For the CDR3, the DNA is TGTGCCAGTGGAGGGACGTACCAAGAGACCCAGTACTTC.

The table lists this clone with a few counts. The gene calls are TRBV5-4 and TRBJ2-5; 8 bases are shared with TRBD1. This CDR3 has 13 amino acids. V lost 0 bases to trimming and J lost 5 bases; unmatched junction nucleotides: 0. The germline gives CDR1 SGHNT, CDR2 YYREEE (reference sequence). The CDR3 region has the DNA TGTGCCAGCAGCTTGGGACAGGGGGAGACCCAGTACTTC. This codes for CASSLGQGETQYF.

The chain couples TRBV11-2 to TRBJ1-5; a weak D match, TRBD1 (6 bases). Per germline, CDR1 SGHAT and CDR2 FQNNGV. This CDR3 contains 16 residues. V dropped 2 bases and J dropped 3 bases, with 14 bases sitting between them. CDR3 in amino acids: CASSLLIGTNNQPQHF. The DNA for the CDR3 is TGTGCCAGCAGCTTACTAATCGGGACAAACAATCAGCCCCAGCATTTT.